A selection of T cell receptor beta chains follows, all from one sample in a study of blood T cells in healthy people across ages. Each CDR3 protein gets one entry after TCRdb re-called the 5' RACE reads with MiXCR. The sample lists about 1.5 million distinct CDR3 sequences, approximately 43% seen once, with approximately 4.1% in the top ten. The sequencing input was blood. The receptors were gathered from a woman aged 18 to 35 in good health. CDR3s include the opening cysteine and the closing phenylalanine or tryptophan. Each record gives: clone size, V gene, CDR3 protein. Not all rows give a size; the values are once, few, many and, for expanded clones, a class.

clone size: few; V gene: TRBV12-3/TRBV12-4; CDR3 protein: CASSFTSVETQYF
clone size: NA; V gene: TRBV20-1; CDR3 protein: CSAMPDRGGNTEAFF
clone size: NA; V gene: TRBV20-1; CDR3 protein: CSAQDYSRGSAGYTF
clone size: few; V gene: TRBV10-3; CDR3 protein: CAISSGGSNEQFF
clone size: NA; V gene: TRBV4-1; CDR3 protein: CASSQDSNRAEAFF
clone size: few; V gene: TRBV12-3/TRBV12-4; CDR3 protein: CASSSAGEIAKNIQYF
clone size: NA; V gene: TRBV20-1; CDR3 protein: CSAQALRAGIRRQYF
clone size: NA; V gene: TRBV24-1; CDR3 protein: CATSDPGRGEAFF
clone size: NA; V gene: TRBV12-3/TRBV12-4; CDR3 protein: CASSLDSLNTYEQYF
clone size: NA; V gene: TRBV18; CDR3 protein: CASSPGGIQPQHF
clone size: NA; V gene: TRBV20-1; CDR3 protein: CSASGVGSGSLAYEQYF
clone size: NA; V gene: TRBV23-1; CDR3 protein: CASSPRAFREKLFF
clone size: NA; V gene: TRBV12-3/TRBV12-4; CDR3 protein: CASSFYSSGYGYTF
clone size: NA; V gene: TRBV9; CDR3 protein: CASSPLAGVFEQFF
clone size: NA; V gene: TRBV20-1; CDR3 protein: CSASGPRSNQPQHF
clone size: few; V gene: TRBV12-5; CDR3 protein: CASGGLAGVSYNEQFF
clone size: NA; V gene: TRBV20-1; CDR3 protein: CSARGIAGGGSGEQFF
clone size: NA; V gene: TRBV12-3/TRBV12-4; CDR3 protein: CASNQDGSSYNEQYF